These 2 T cell receptor beta chains came from one sample sequenced in a study of blood T cell repertoires in COVID-19. Here immunoSEQ multiplex PCR was the method, and the copy in TCRdb shows in-frame clones only, minus some. This table has 250,000 to 400,000 clones, over 75% appearing once. The sequencing sample was made of PBMCs or T cells enriched from blood (not recorded which). The receptors originated from a woman aged 25 to 39 who had recovered from COVID-19.

The chain is built from TRBV5-1 and TRBJ2-1, with 9 nucleotides matching TRBD1. CDR3 size: 16 residues. The V gene's germline CDR1 is SGHRS and CDR2 YFSETQ. With 2 bases clipped from V and 7 bases from J, the junction kept 10 bases outside the gene matches. CDR3 protein: CASSFQQGARENEQFF. The DNA for the CDR3 is TGCGCCAGCAGCTTCCAACAGGGGGCCCGGGAGAATGAGCAGTTCTTC.

The V call is TRBV28, the J call TRBJ1-6, with 7 bases fitting TRBD1. The V gene end was trimmed by 1 base and the J gene end by 10 bases; junction bases not matched to a gene: 16. Germline CDR1 is MDHEN and CDR2 is SYDVKM. The CDR3 extends over 18 amino acids. The CDR3, as DNA: TGTGCCAGCAGTTTATACAGGGGCGCTCCTCCGGTGGACTCACCCCTCCACTTT. Encoded protein: CASSLYRGAPPVDSPLHF.